What follows is one T cell receptor beta chain and its context. There is no known antigen for this receptor. No base qualities exist here, and no much larger clone lies one base off it. The cohort consisted of 650 to 700 healthy bone marrow donors. At the time of sampling, every cohort member was nominally healthy, though immune exposures that went unrecorded were likely present. The donor was CMV seropositive and was included in the group of 300 or so seropositive cohort members. A peripheral blood sample was collected from each donor, and TCR beta sequencing was performed on peripheral blood mononuclear cells. Genomic DNA extraction from the blood cell samples was performed with the Qiagen DNeasy Blood Extraction Kit. Inclusive of the bounding cysteine and phenylalanine, the CDR3 is 17 residues long. CDR3 DNA only is kept here, 51 bases in frame from base 1. V lost 4 bases and J lost 3 bases; the stretch between them is 18 bases long. CDR1 MDHEN and CDR2 SYDVKM are derived from the germline V gene.

Library preparation used the immunoSEQ multiplex PCR assay. A mixture of 60 forward primers for TCR Vbeta segments and 13 reverse primers for TCR Jbeta segments was used in the multiplex PCR. The CDR3 region of rearranged TCR beta genes was amplified from genomic DNA by a multiplex PCR assay. Amplified TCR beta libraries were sequenced as 87-base-pair reads on the Illumina HiSeq System. Per the source publication's procedure: A later analysis tallied about 77 million unique TCR beta chains across the 700 or so repertoires, and around 10 million of those chains were shared by two or more donors. To remove PCR and sequencing errors, raw reads were error-corrected and collapsed into unique sequences using a nearest-neighbor algorithm that merged closely related sequences. CDR3 sequences were aligned to IMGT reference sequences to assign V, D and J gene segments. Each retained sequence needed at least a six-nucleotide match to both a V gene segment and a J gene segment. A rearrangement was called productive if the CDR3 had no stop codons and remained in frame with V and J, and every other rearrangement was called non-productive. Following IMGT convention, CDR3 was defined as the stretch from the second conserved V-encoded cysteine to the conserved J-encoded phenylalanine. Sequences without an unambiguous match to a single V gene segment were excluded from the earlier analysis of 450 to 750 of the donors. An earlier analysis of approximately 590 of the donors classified V segments as functional when productive rearrangements were above 56.7% and as segregating when the standard deviation between donors was above 5%. A statistical classification framework was developed to diagnose cytomegalovirus status using the catalog of TCR beta chain sequences. In a later analysis, V and J genes were assigned by comparing TCR nucleotide sequences against IMGT/GENE-DB human TR gene sequences. The TCRdist pipeline was used in a later analysis to assign CDR3 sequences and most-parsimonious VDJ recombination scenarios. In a later analysis, each TCR beta chain was defined by its CDR3 amino acid sequence together with its V-gene family, and reads lacking a unique V-gene family were excluded. To address suspected cross-contamination and a sequencing artifact, a later analysis removed several hundred highly shared, low-generation-probability nucleotide sequences. In a later analysis, a clonal expansion index was calculated for each public chain from normalized within-repertoire ranks of inferred template counts. In a later analysis, generation probabilities were computed with a VDJ recombination model fitted to out-of-frame rearrangements, and the resulting probabilities were checked against IGoR. In a later analysis, hypergeometric tests were used to score TCR-TCR, TCR-HLA and TCR-CMV co-occurrence, with a repertoire-size bias correction applied to TCR pairs. In a later analysis, false discovery rates were estimated by permuting HLA or CMV assignments 20 times. In a later analysis, co-occurring TCRs were grouped using DBSCAN, and TCRdist sequence similarity was added for clustering within HLA-allele-positive subsets. Co-occurrence clustering excluded repertoires with fewer than 30,000 or more than 120,000 public chains, plus five with anomalous nucleotide sharing. TCRdb obtained this table from immuneACCESS and retained in-frame rearrangements with V and J assigned. These tables miss some clones; where compared with another copy, unresolved V genes account for less than half of the shortfall, and the remainder is unexplained. V and J calls plus clone size are reproduced from that table; the DNA served to infer D and trimming. This sample gives 180,000 or so clones in total; 75% to 90% of them show up just once. Clones ranked in the top ten supply about 9.3% of the sample.

The data were obtained in a study of cytomegalovirus exposure and HLA in healthy donors (dated by TCRdb to 2017 to 2019). Regarding the complete study: In an earlier analysis of approximately 640 of the donors, under 300 Gb of sequence data and some 120 million unique TCR beta sequences from about 190 million T cells were reported. Both class I and class II loci were covered by HLA typing, at four-digit resolution. A later genetic analysis used genome-wide SNP genotypes for about 55% of the 666 donors, treating that subset as a discovery cohort. Alongside the repertoire data, information on donor age, sex, ethnicity and CMV serostatus was compiled. About 330 gigabases of sequencing data and around 90 million unique TCR sequences made up an early release that covered nearly 650 HLA-typed donors. High-throughput TCR immunosequencing, statistical association of individual TCRs with disease status, and machine learning were combined to predict cytomegalovirus infection status. The study was designed to test whether signatures of past pathogen exposure could be identified by cataloging public T cell receptors. The T cell repertoires of roughly 660 subjects were profiled by immunosequencing and related to cytomegalovirus serostatus. The genetic ancestry cluster associated with self-reported Caucasian donors included around four fifths of the approximately 400 genotyped donors. Typing coverage varied by locus: roughly 629-640 donors for A, B, C, DRB1 and DQB1; 522 for DQA1; 600 to 610 for DPA1; fewer than 480 for DPB1. In addition to the first cohort of approximately 670 subjects, a separate validation cohort of approximately 130 different subjects was used. All discovery cohort repertoires had been generated using a single sequencing platform. An earlier analysis of approximately 630 of the donors applied high-throughput TCR beta sequencing to assess whether each TCR beta V gene segment acted as functional or pseudogenic. Across about 380 genotyped donors of the cohort, an average of roughly 250,000 unique TCR beta nucleotide sequences per donor were sequenced, and approximately 17% of those sequences were non-productive. Rather than drawing on any new phenotypic data, the later analysis identified candidate immune exposures from TCR beta sequences and the way those sequences occurred across donors. Roughly five DR-DQ haplotypes were treated as single units for association and clustering because of strong linkage in the cohort. A later analysis re-analyzed previously published TCR beta repertoires from approximately 700 donors and added high-resolution HLA genotyping to study TCR occurrence patterns.

The research as a whole found: The authors suggested that the approach could potentially be extended to other disease states and immunological phenotypes. Because HLA typing was unavailable for some donors at each locus, only the typed subset was used in association tests. In a later analysis, several top co-occurrence clusters were reported to appear linked to parvovirus B19, influenza, CMV and Epstein-Barr virus. Broadly in line with IMGT annotations, most TCR beta V segments showed up in productive rearrangements about 90% or about 30% of the time in an earlier analysis of several hundred of the donors. In a later analysis, HLA-associated TCR beta chains were found to be more clonally expanded and to have lower generation probabilities than equally common non-associated chains. Immune exposure information for the cohort was limited to CMV serostatus. A further reported finding was that TCR beta sequences accurately predicted the HLA-A and HLA-B alleles for most subjects in the first cohort. A total of about 180 TCR beta chains were listed by the study as associated with cytomegalovirus. Because counts were too low, seventeen rarely observed V segments, including chromosome 9 orphons, were excluded from the earlier analysis of 500 to 700 of the donors. In this cohort, only TCR beta chains were sequenced, and detectable features were limited by the absence of alpha or paired-chain data. The classifier was reported to diagnose cytomegalovirus status with high specificity and sensitivity in both the original cohort and the validation cohort. Most TCR sequences were observed very rarely across donors, whereas some public TCRs were present in many individuals. A cluster of highly shared sequence variants was judged likely to represent a technical artifact of the sequencing pipeline. Linkage disequilibrium might explain the correlated functional status among segregating V segments, but an unknown experimental factor could not be excluded. Assigning TCR associations to individual alleles was difficult when HLA alleles, especially DR and DQ, strongly co-occurred. Roughly uniform sequencing depth across donors was assumed in presence/absence analyses, although this assumption may not hold. A few of the identified cytomegalovirus-associated TCR beta chains were confirmed in vitro to be specific for cytomegalovirus antigens. Because the 87-base-pair reads could not distinguish some IMGT-functional V segments, including TRBV6-2 and TRBV6-3, those segments were excluded. Specific HLA alleles were associated with roughly 17,000 TCR beta sequences at a false discovery rate of 0.05 in a later analysis. In a later genetic analysis, fewer N-insertions in productive TCRs were reported among donors in an Asian-associated ancestry cluster than the approximately 710-donor mean. A later analysis found that most CMV-associated TCR beta chains appeared HLA-restricted, with HLA associations seemingly driven largely by CMV exposure. According to a later analysis, TCR association rates differed among HLA loci, with DRB1 alleles showing the most associated TCRs and HLA-C alleles showing the fewest. In a later genetic analysis, a missense DCLRE1C variant was associated with V-gene and J-gene trimming of TCR beta chains, and the association was replicated in an independent cohort.

This receptor was taken from a man between 18 and 29 years old in good health and CMV-seropositive. The sequence links TRBV28 to TRBJ2-2; the D gene identity is not certain. The sequencing input was PBMCs. The nucleotide sequence is given as TGTGCCAGCAGTTCTTCCTCTATTCAACCTTACACCGGGGAGCTGTTTTTT. The resulting protein is CASSSSSIQPYTGELFF.